The rows below give T cell receptor beta chains drawn from one sample of a study of a mutant IDH1 vaccine in newly diagnosed glioma. Here immunoSEQ multiplex PCR was the method, and the copy in TCRdb shows in-frame clones only, minus some. The sample consists of roughly 38,000 clones, 60% to 80% of them appearing once. The starting material was PBMCs, obtained from a glioma patient treated with radiotherapy, temozolomide or both. The receptors come from a man aged 35-49 years with glioma. Some clones in this sample may be carry-over from other donors' samples. Both conserved end residues are part of each CDR3. A row's size may be missing; if present it is once, few, many or a size class.

V,size,CDR3
TRBV15,NA,CATSRDPTGNQPQHF
TRBV10-3,NA,CAISDGRGVYEQYF
TRBV30,NA,CAWRGDSNTEAFF
TRBV25-1,NA,CASRPRGGLYGYTF
TRBV5-1,NA,CASRTSGGADTQYF
TRBV18,NA,CASSPQGRETQYF
TRBV4-1,NA,CASSAGPGPAGELFF
TRBV6-5,NA,CASGSGTGGPGELFF
TRBV30,NA,CAWSPAVYEQYF
TRBV5-1,NA,CASSLAGEIGVQKLFF
TRBV5-6,NA,CASSLAHYEQYF
TRBV18,NA,CASSPGPGVHHTEAFF
TRBV7-2,NA,CASRGVVMGLAADTQYF
TRBV10-3,NA,CAIREGLRDTQYF
TRBV7-2,NA,CASSSPPGYEQYF
TRBV6-1,NA,CASSEVLAGGYEQYF
TRBV5-1,NA,CASSLGRWGDVGELFF
TRBV9,NA,CASSLRPTGTEAFF
TRBV5-1,NA,CASSSIDGNTIYF
TRBV14,NA,CASSPTVNRWDEKLFF
TRBV6-6,NA,CASSYSGQGLSPLHF
TRBV4-3,NA,CASSQDRQTEQFF
TRBV7-9,NA,CASSYQGAGYEQYF
TRBV2,NA,CATSGGEGYEQYF
TRBV7-2,NA,CASSTRWNTGELFF
TRBV10-3,NA,CAISQMGANVLTF
TRBV5-4,NA,CASSLVGATNEKLFF
TRBV2,few,CASRGTLNTEAFF
TRBV9,NA,CASSVDGARGQPQHF
TRBV5-6,NA,CASSFLYEQYF
TRBV4-1,NA,CASSLRLTVDQPQHF
TRBV30,NA,CALKRSGNTIYF
TRBV30,NA,CAWSLGQGLAKNIQYF
TRBV5-1,NA,CASSLSMDGTDTQYF
TRBV14,NA,CASSLATGGYGYTF
TRBV5-1,NA,CASSFRDRDSPLHF
TRBV5-4,NA,CASSLGHMNTEAFF